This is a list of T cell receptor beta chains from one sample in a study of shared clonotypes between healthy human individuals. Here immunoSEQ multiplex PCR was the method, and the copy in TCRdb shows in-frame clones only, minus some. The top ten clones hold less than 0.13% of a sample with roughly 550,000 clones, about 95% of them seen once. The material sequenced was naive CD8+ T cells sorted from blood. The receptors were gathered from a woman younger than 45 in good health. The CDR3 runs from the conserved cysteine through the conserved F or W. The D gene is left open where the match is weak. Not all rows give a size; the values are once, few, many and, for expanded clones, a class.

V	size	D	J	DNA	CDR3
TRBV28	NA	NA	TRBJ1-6	TGTGCCAGCAGTTTATCATCGTATGGGGTATCACCCCTCCACTTT	CASSLSSYGVSPLHF
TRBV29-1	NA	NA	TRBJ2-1	TGCAGCGTTGGATCGGGTGATAGTGTGTCCTACAATGAGCAGTTCTTC	CSVGSGDSVSYNEQFF
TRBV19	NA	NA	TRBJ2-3	TGTGCCAGTGCTACGGGGTGGGATACGCAGTATTTT	CASATGWDTQYF
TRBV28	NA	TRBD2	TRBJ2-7	TGTGCCAGCAGTTTATCCGGGACTAGCTACGAGCAGTACTTC	CASSLSGTSYEQYF
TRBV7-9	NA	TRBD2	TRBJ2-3	TGTGCCAGCAGCAAACTAGCGGGAGGCACAGATACGCAGTATTTT	CASSKLAGGTDTQYF
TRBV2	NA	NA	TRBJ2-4	TGTGCCAGCAGTGATTCCGGGGAGATTCCTCAGTACTTC	CASSDSGEIPQYF
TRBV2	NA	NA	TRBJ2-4	TGTGCCAGCAATTTACTAGCAGAGAGGCTAGCCAAAAACATTCAGTACTTC	CASNLLAERLAKNIQYF
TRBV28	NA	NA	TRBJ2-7	TGTGCCAGCAGCTCCCACAGCTACGAGCAGTACTTC	CASSSHSYEQYF
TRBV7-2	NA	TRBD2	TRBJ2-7	TGTGCCAGCAGCTCAATGGGACTAGCGGGAGGGGCCTTATCGCAGTACTTC	CASSSMGLAGGALSQYF
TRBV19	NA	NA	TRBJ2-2	TGTGCCAGTAGTCTCCAAGGCCGGGAAGCGATGAACACCGGGGAGCTGTTTTTT	CASSLQGREAMNTGELFF
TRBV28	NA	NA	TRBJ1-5	TGTGCCAGCAGATGGGGGTTGAATCAGCCCCAGCATTTT	CASRWGLNQPQHF
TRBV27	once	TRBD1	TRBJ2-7	TGTGCCAGCAGTTTATCTTCCGGGACAGTCTCCTACGAGCAGTACTTC	CASSLSSGTVSYEQYF
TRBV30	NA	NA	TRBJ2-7	TGTGCCTGGAGGGCACTCGCGGAGCAAACCTACGAGCAGTACTTC	CAWRALAEQTYEQYF
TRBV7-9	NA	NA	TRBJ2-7	TGTGCCAGCAGCTTAAACTACCCCGACGAGCAGTACTTC	CASSLNYPDEQYF
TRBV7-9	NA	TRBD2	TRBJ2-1	TGTGCCAGCAGCTTAAGCGGGGCCGGGGTCAGCTCCTACAATGAGCAGTTCTTC	CASSLSGAGVSSYNEQFF
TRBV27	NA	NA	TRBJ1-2	TGTGCCAGCAGCCTTAGGGGGGGGCGGTATGGCTACACCTTC	CASSLRGGRYGYTF
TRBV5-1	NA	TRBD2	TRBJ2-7	TGCGCCAGCAGCTTGACGCGGGAGATGGTCTACGAGCAGTACTTC	CASSLTREMVYEQYF
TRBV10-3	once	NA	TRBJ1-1	TGTGCCATCAGTGAGTCTGGGGCCATGAACACTGAAGCTTTCTTT	CAISESGAMNTEAFF
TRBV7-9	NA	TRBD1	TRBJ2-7	TGTGCCAGCAGCAAGACAGGGGGCAGGGACGAGCAGTACTTC	CASSKTGGRDEQYF
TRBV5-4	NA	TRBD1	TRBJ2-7	TGTGCCAGCACCATGACAGGGTCCTACGAGCAGTACTTC	CASTMTGSYEQYF
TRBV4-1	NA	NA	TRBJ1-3	TGCGCCAGCAGCCGAGAGCGTGTACAGGCCCCTGGAAACACCATATATTTT	CASSRERVQAPGNTIYF
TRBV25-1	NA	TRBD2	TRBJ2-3	TGTGCCAGCAGTAATGGACTAGCGGGATGGGATACGCAGTATTTT	CASSNGLAGWDTQYF
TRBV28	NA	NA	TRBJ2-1	TGTGCCAGCAGTTTTTTGGACGGGAGCTCCTACAATGAGCAGTTCTTC	CASSFLDGSSYNEQFF
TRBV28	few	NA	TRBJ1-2	TGTGCCAGCAGTTTTGGCGGGCGGCTATATGGCTACACCTTC	CASSFGGRLYGYTF
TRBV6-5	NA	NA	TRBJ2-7	TGTGCCAGCAGTTTTAGCCTCTACGAGCAGTACTTC	CASSFSLYEQYF
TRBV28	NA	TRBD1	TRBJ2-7	TGTGCCAGCAGAACCGGGACAGGCTACGAGCAGTACTTC	CASRTGTGYEQYF
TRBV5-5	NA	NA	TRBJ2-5	TGTGCCAGCAGCTTCAGGGGACAAGAGACCCAGTACTTC	CASSFRGQETQYF
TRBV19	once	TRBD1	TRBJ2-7	TGTGCCAGTAGTCCGGGACAGGGGGCGGGTGAGCAGTACTTC	CASSPGQGAGEQYF
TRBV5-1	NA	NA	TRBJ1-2	TGCGCCAGCAGCCCGGGGGGGGCCTATGGCTACACCTTC	CASSPGGAYGYTF
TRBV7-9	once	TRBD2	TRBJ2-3	TGTGCCAGCAGGGGACTAGCGGGAGGGGCGCCAGCAGATACGCAGTATTTT	CASRGLAGGAPADTQYF
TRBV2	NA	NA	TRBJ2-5	TGTGCCAGCAGGGCCCGGACAGCCCAAGAGACCCAGTACTTC	CASRARTAQETQYF
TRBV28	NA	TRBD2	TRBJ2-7	TGTGCCAGCAGTACGACTAGCGGGAGTGAGCAGTACTTC	CASSTTSGSEQYF
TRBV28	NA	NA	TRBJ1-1	TGTGCCAGCAGTTTCTCCGTGAACACTGAAGCTTTCTTT	CASSFSVNTEAFF
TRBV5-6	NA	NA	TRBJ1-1	TGTGCCAGCAGCTTGGCCGAGGAATTGAACACTGAAGCTTTCTTT	CASSLAEELNTEAFF
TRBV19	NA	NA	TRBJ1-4	TGTGCCAGTAGTAGTATTTGGAACCCCCCGGCCGGGGAAAAACTGTTTTTT	CASSSIWNPPAGEKLFF
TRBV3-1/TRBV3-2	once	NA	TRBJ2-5	TGTGCCAGCGGAAAAGAGCAGTACTTC	CASGKEQYF
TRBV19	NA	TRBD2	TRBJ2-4	TGTGCCAGTAGTATGAGGGGGACTAGCGGGAGGGCTGGCATTCAGTACTTC	CASSMRGTSGRAGIQYF
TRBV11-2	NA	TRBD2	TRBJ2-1	TGTGCCAGCAGCTTAGAGATTCCCGGGAGGGCCCGCAATGAGCAGTTCTTC	CASSLEIPGRARNEQFF
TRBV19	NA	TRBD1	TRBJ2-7	TGTGCCAGTAGTACCGTACGGATGGGACAGGACTCCTACGAGCAGTACTTC	CASSTVRMGQDSYEQYF
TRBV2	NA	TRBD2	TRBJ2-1	TGTGCCAGCAGTGAAATATCTAGCGGGAGGCCCGATGAGCAGTTCTTC	CASSEISSGRPDEQFF
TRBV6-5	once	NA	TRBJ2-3	TGTGCCAGCAGTTACTCGACTAGGGCCACAGATACGCAGTATTTT	CASSYSTRATDTQYF
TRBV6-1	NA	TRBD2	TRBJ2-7	TGTGCCAGCAGTGAATTGCGGGAGATTTACGAGCAGTACTTC	CASSELREIYEQYF